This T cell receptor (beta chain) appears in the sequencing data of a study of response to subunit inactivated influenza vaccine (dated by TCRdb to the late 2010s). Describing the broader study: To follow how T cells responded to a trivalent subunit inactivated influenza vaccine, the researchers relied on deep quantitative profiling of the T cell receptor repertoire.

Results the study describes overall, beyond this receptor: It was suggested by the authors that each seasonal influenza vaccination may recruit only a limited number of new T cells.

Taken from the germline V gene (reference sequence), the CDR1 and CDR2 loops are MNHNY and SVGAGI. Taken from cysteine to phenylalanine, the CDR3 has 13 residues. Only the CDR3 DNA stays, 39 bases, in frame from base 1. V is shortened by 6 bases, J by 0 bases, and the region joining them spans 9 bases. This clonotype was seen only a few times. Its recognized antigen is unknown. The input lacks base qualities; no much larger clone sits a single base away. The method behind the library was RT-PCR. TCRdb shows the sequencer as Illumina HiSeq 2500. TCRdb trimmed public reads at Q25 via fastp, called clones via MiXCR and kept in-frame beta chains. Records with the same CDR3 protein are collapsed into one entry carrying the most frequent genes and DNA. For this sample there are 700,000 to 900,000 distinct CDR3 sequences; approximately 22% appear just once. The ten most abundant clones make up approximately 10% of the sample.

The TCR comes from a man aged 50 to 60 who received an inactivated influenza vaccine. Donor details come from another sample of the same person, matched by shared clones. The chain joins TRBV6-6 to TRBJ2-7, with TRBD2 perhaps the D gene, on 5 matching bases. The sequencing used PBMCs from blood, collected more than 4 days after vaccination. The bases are TGTGCCAGCAGGTTTGGAGGCTCCTACGAGCAGTACTTC. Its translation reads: CASRFGGSYEQYF.